This TCR beta chain was recovered during a study of CD8+ T cells in alopecia areata. Study-level information: Percent affected scalp area, the SALT score, rated treated patients' severity. Study results and limitations: Among the top 100, expanded CD8+ clones were significantly decreased by tofacitinib, as was scalp clonality.

Treatment denoted: oral pan-JAK inhibitor, 5-10 mg twice daily. Between the trimmed V and J ends, which lost 4 bases and 5 bases, there was a span of 18 bases. Germline-derived CDR1 and CDR2 are GTSNPN and SVGIG (reference sequence). The length of the CDR3 is 15 residues. cDNA serving as the sequencing template came from extracted, reverse transcribed RNA. Sequenced by immunoSEQ multiplex PCR; TCRdb stores in-frame clones only, minus some. The sample holds fewer than 250,000 clones, 45% to 65% seen once. This clone was picked up a small number of times. What it binds is not known. The TCR sequence derives from a human donor with alopecia areata. Source: CD4+ T cells sorted from blood, taken at week 4, from a patient treated with tofacitinib. The rearrangement uses TRBV30 and TRBJ1-5; perhaps TRBD1 as D (6 bases). Here the CDR3 reads CAWKPTGTLDQPQHF. The CDR3, as DNA: TGTGCCTGGAAGCCTACCGGGACACTAGATCAGCCCCAGCATTTT.